A selection of T cell receptor beta chains follows, all from one sample in a study of CD8+ T cells in alopecia areata. This table comes from immunoSEQ multiplex PCR, and its TCRdb copy is limited to in-frame clones, with some not included. The sample holds under 200,000 clones, under 70% seen once. Sequencing used CD4+ T cells sorted from blood, obtained at week 4, from a patient treated with tofacitinib. These receptors were collected from a human donor with alopecia areata. The CDR3 runs from the conserved cysteine through the conserved F or W. A D gene is named only where the DNA matches it firmly. Clone size is stated in some rows and not others, as once, few, many or a class when expanded.

DNA	CDR3	D	size	V	J
TGCAGCGTTGGGACGCAAGAGACCCAGTACTTC	CSVGTQETQYF	NA	once	TRBV29-1	TRBJ2-5
TGTGCCATCAGTGGGCCGGGACTTTCCAATCAGCCCCAGCATTTT	CAISGPGLSNQPQHF	NA	NA	TRBV10-3	TRBJ1-5
TGTGCCAGCAGCCCTCGGGGAGAAAACACCATATATTTT	CASSPRGENTIYF	NA	NA	TRBV4-2	TRBJ1-3
TGTGCCAGCAGTCCGACAGGGGTGGGACAGCCCCAGCATTTT	CASSPTGVGQPQHF	TRBD1	NA	TRBV25-1	TRBJ1-5
TGTGCCAGCAGTTGGTCCATCGAGACCCAGTACTTC	CASSWSIETQYF	NA	NA	TRBV7-2	TRBJ2-5
TGTGCCAGCAGCTTAGGTTCTGGGGCCAACGTCCTGACTTTC	CASSLGSGANVLTF	NA	NA	TRBV7-2	TRBJ2-6
TGTGCCAGCAGCCCTCGATTGTCTGGGGCCAACGTCCTGACTTTC	CASSPRLSGANVLTF	NA	few	TRBV7-2	TRBJ2-6
TGTGCCAGCAGCCGCCCAGGAGTCACTCTCCACTTT	CASSRPGVTLHF	NA	once	TRBV13	TRBJ1-6
TGTGCCAGCAGTCCGAACAGGGGGAGCCAGCCCCAGCATTTT	CASSPNRGSQPQHF	TRBD1	NA	TRBV5-6	TRBJ1-5
TGTGCCAGCAGCTTAGAGGGCGTCTACGAGCAGTACTTC	CASSLEGVYEQYF	NA	NA	TRBV11-2	TRBJ2-7
TGTGCCAGCAGAGCCCGGTTCTACGAGCAGTACTTC	CASRARFYEQYF	NA	once	TRBV6-5	TRBJ2-7
TGCAGCGCCCCCGGGACAGGGAGGAGAGAGACCCAGTACTTC	CSAPGTGRRETQYF	TRBD1	NA	TRBV29-1	TRBJ2-5
TGTGCCAGCAAAGGGGGGAATTCACCCCTCCACTTT	CASKGGNSPLHF	NA	NA	TRBV6-5	TRBJ1-6
TGCGCCAGCAGCCATTTAGCGGGGACTAGCACAGATACGCAGTATTTT	CASSHLAGTSTDTQYF	TRBD2	few	TRBV4-3	TRBJ2-3
TGCAGCGGAGGAACCGGGAGGGGGCGCACCGGGGAGCTGTTTTTT	CSGGTGRGRTGELFF	NA	few	TRBV29-1	TRBJ2-2
TGTGCCAGCAGTGGAAAAAGGAACACCGGGGAGCTGTTTTTT	CASSGKRNTGELFF	NA	NA	TRBV6-5	TRBJ2-2
TGTGCCAGCAGCCTAAACCGAGAGACCCAGTACTTC	CASSLNRETQYF	NA	NA	TRBV7-2	TRBJ2-5
TGCGCCAGCAGCCTACAGGGACAGGGTCACACTGAAGCTTTCTTT	CASSLQGQGHTEAFF	TRBD1	NA	TRBV5-1	TRBJ1-1
TGTGCCAGCAACCGCAGGGAGTTGGATTCACCCCTCCACTTT	CASNRRELDSPLHF	NA	NA	TRBV6-5	TRBJ1-6
TGTGCCTGGAGCCGGGACAAAGGGACCCAGTACTTC	CAWSRDKGTQYF	NA	few	TRBV30	TRBJ2-5
TGTGCCTGGAGCGGAACCTACGAGCAGTACTTC	CAWSGTYEQYF	NA	NA	TRBV30	TRBJ2-7
TGTGCCAGCAGCCCCAGGGACAGGGCGGGAGAAGAGACCCAGTACTTC	CASSPRDRAGEETQYF	TRBD1	NA	TRBV9	TRBJ2-5
TGTGCCAGCAGTTACTCTTGGACAAACACCGGGGAGCTGTTTTTT	CASSYSWTNTGELFF	NA	few	TRBV6-5	TRBJ2-2
TGCAGTGCTAGAGGACAAGAGACCCAGTACTTC	CSARGQETQYF	NA	NA	TRBV20-1	TRBJ2-5
TGTGCCAGCAGCCAAGTGGACGGGTTACACGGACGTGGCTACACCTTC	CASSQVDGLHGRGYTF	NA	few	TRBV14	TRBJ1-2
TGTGCCAGCAGTTCCCCCGTCCAGATAGCCAAAAACATTCAGTACTTC	CASSSPVQIAKNIQYF	NA	NA	TRBV27	TRBJ2-4
TGCAGTGCTTGGCTGGTCTACGAGCAGTACTTC	CSAWLVYEQYF	NA	NA	TRBV20-1	TRBJ2-7
TGCAGCGCCCGGACAGGGTGGAATACTGAAGCTTTCTTT	CSARTGWNTEAFF	TRBD1	few	TRBV29-1	TRBJ1-1
TGTGCCAGCACCCGAAGCGGGGGGCCTCCCCACTTT	CASTRSGGPPHF	NA	NA	TRBV11-2	TRBJ1-6
TGTGCCAGTAGTATCGGGAACAGGGTAGAAGAAAAACTGTTTTTT	CASSIGNRVEEKLFF	NA	NA	TRBV19	TRBJ1-4
TGTGCCTGGAATCGGGCTCAAGACATTCAGTACTTC	CAWNRAQDIQYF	NA	NA	TRBV30	TRBJ2-4
TGTGCCAGCAGTGAGGGGGCTGGGGCCAACGTCCTGACTTTC	CASSEGAGANVLTF	NA	NA	TRBV6-5	TRBJ2-6
TGCAGCGTTGAATCTGGGACTTCCCGGGGAGCTTTCTTT	CSVESGTSRGAFF	NA	NA	TRBV29-1	TRBJ1-1
TGTGCCAGCAGCTCGACTAGCGGGAGCGAGCAGTACTTC	CASSSTSGSEQYF	TRBD2	NA	TRBV11-2	TRBJ2-7
TGTGCCTGGAGCTTTACACAGGGCACTGAAGCTTTCTTT	CAWSFTQGTEAFF	NA	NA	TRBV30	TRBJ1-1
TGCGCCAGCAGCTTGCTCGGGAGTCAGCCCCAGCATTTT	CASSLLGSQPQHF	NA	NA	TRBV5-1	TRBJ1-5
TGTGCCAGCAGTTACTCGAGGGCTAGCGGGCAAGAGACCCAGTACTTC	CASSYSRASGQETQYF	TRBD2	NA	TRBV6-5	TRBJ2-5
TGTGCCTGGAGAGGGACATTCTACGAGCAGTACTTC	CAWRGTFYEQYF	NA	once	TRBV30	TRBJ2-7
TGTGCCAGCAGCAATCAGGGTTCATTCACAGATACGCAGTATTTT	CASSNQGSFTDTQYF	NA	NA	TRBV7-9	TRBJ2-3
TGCAGCGTCAGGAGGGGGACTAACTATGGCTACACCTTC	CSVRRGTNYGYTF	NA	NA	TRBV29-1	TRBJ1-2
TGTGCCATCGGGACGGCCTGGGATGATACGCAGTATTTT	CAIGTAWDDTQYF	NA	NA	TRBV10-3	TRBJ2-3
TGTGCCAGCCAGGCGGACACTAGGGGGACCCAGTACTTC	CASQADTRGTQYF	NA	NA	TRBV2	TRBJ2-5
TGTGCCAGCAATAGAGCGGGGGCCCCAGATACGCAGTATTTT	CASNRAGAPDTQYF	TRBD2	NA	TRBV7-9	TRBJ2-3